This T cell receptor beta chain derives from a study of cytomegalovirus exposure and HLA in healthy donors. The CDR3 loop spans 14 amino acids. CDR1 and CDR2 from the germline V gene are SEHNR and FQNEAQ (reference sequence). The trim removed 4 bases at V and 5 bases at J, leaving 8 bases unmatched. With 60 Vbeta and 13 Jbeta primers, the PCR was carried out. The method was immunoSEQ multiplex PCR; TCRdb's version includes in-frame clones alone and lacks a portion of them. The sample contains some 120,000 clones, roughly 78% of which appear only once. The chain has TRBV7-9 and TRBJ2-7, with 7 bases matching TRBD1. Sequencing was carried out using PBMCs. The TCR originated in a male donor in good health and CMV-seronegative. The CDR3 nucleotides are TGTGCCAGCAGCTCTGACAGGGACACTCACGAGCAGTACTTC. Protein: CASSSDRDTHEQYF. The whole variable domain, remainder taken from reference TRBV7-9 and TRBJ2-7, is DTGVSQNPRHKITKRGQNVTFRCDPISEHNRLYWYRQTLGQGPEFLTYFQNEAQLEKSRLLSDRFSAERPKGSFSTLEIQRTEQGDSAMYLCASSSDRDTHEQYFGPGTRLTVT.